The 20 T cell receptor beta chains below all came from one sample that was sequenced in a study of shared clonotypes between healthy human individuals. Only CD45RO-negative cells positively selected for CCR7 counted as naive CD8 cells, so terminally differentiated effector memory CD45RA+ cells were excluded. Some clones are missing from TCRdb's copy, which holds only in-frame ones; the method was immunoSEQ multiplex PCR. The table shows around 2,000,000 clones, with roughly 94% occurring only once. The sample taken for sequencing was naive CD8+ T cells sorted from blood. These receptors all stem from a man aged 18 to 29 in good health.

CDR3 region: CASSPRLAGALNTGELFF. The CDR3 nucleotides are TGTGCCAGCAGCCCGAGACTAGCGGGGGCCCTGAACACCGGGGAGCTGTTTTTT. This chain joins TRBV9 and TRBJ2-2, with 12 positions matching TRBD2. The CDR3 extends over 18 amino acids. CDR1 SGDLS and CDR2 YYNGEE come from the germline V gene. The J segment lost 1 base and the V segment lost 4 bases, leaving 8 bases of the junction unmatched.

This clone was counted once. V gene TRBV5-4 combines with J gene TRBJ2-7; 8 nucleotides align to TRBD1. V lost 1 base and J lost 6; bases outside the gene matches: 6. The CDR3 is 14 residues long. The germline gives CDR1 SGHNT, CDR2 YYREEE (reference sequence). Here the CDR3 DNA reads TGTGCCAGCAGCTTGAGACAGGGGATGCGCGAGCAGTACTTC. As protein: CASSLRQGMREQYF.

This chain uses TRBV11-2 with TRBJ2-5, with D tentatively TRBD1 (6 bases). Germline loops: CDR1 SGHAT, CDR2 FQNNGV. This CDR3 has 14 residues. The V end was cut by 1 base, the J end by 4 bases, with 10 bases between. This chain's CDR3 is CASSLVTRGETQYF. CDR3 sequence (DNA): TGTGCCAGCAGCTTAGTAACCAGGGGAGAGACCCAGTACTTC.

The V call is TRBV7-9, the J call TRBJ2-7; tentative D call: TRBD1 (5 bases). The CDR3 has 12 residues. Trimming pared 3 bases from V and 5 bases from J, leaving 8 bases between. The germline CDR1 and CDR2 sequences are SEHNR and FQNEAQ (reference sequence). Here the CDR3 DNA reads TGTGCCAGCAGCTTCCTGACAGACGAGCAGTACTTC. Residues: CASSFLTDEQYF. Looking up the rest from reference TRBV7-9 and TRBJ2-7 gives the full variable domain: DTGVSQNPRHKITKRGQNVTFRCDPISEHNRLYWYRQTLGQGPEFLTYFQNEAQLEKSRLLSDRFSAERPKGSFSTLEIQRTEQGDSAMYLCASSFLTDEQYFGPGTRLTVT.

The chain recombines TRBV28 with TRBJ2-7; TRBD2 might be the D (7 bases). CDR1 is MDHEN, CDR2 SYDVKM, per germline. Between the trimmed V and J ends, which lost 5 bases and 4 bases, there was a span of 21 bases. The CDR3 is 16 amino acids. The CDR3 coding sequence is TGTGCCAGCAGTCCCCCCGTGTGGGGGGGCAATTACGAGCAGTACTTC. Residues: CASSPPVWGGNYEQYF.

The table lists this clone with a few counts. Within the sample, other DNA sequences also encode this same CDR3. This chain connects TRBV7-9 to TRBJ2-1; 7 nucleotides match TRBD1. CDR1 SEHNR and CDR2 FQNEAQ come from the germline V gene (reference sequence). The CDR3 totals 15 residues. V shed 0 bases, J shed 1 base, and the junction held 0 bases outside the gene matches. The CDR3 reads CASSLAQGSYNEQFF. As DNA, the CDR3 is TGTGCCAGCAGCTTAGCACAGGGGTCCTACAATGAGCAGTTCTTC.

This rearrangement joins TRBV4-3 to TRBJ2-7; 10 bases agree with TRBD2. Trimming removed 1 base from V and 1 base from J; junction bases left unmatched: 4. Germline lookup yields CDR1 LGHNA and CDR2 YSLEER. This CDR3 has 16 residues. The CDR3 sequence: CASSQGPGLASYEQYF. In DNA form, the CDR3 reads TGCGCCAGCAGCCAAGGACCGGGACTAGCGTCCTACGAGCAGTACTTC.

This chain connects TRBV6-1 to TRBJ2-1; D gene unclear. The CDR3 totals 11 residues. Deletions cut 11 bases from V and 10 bases from J, with 15 bases between. Germline CDR1 is MNHNS and CDR2 is SASEGT. The CDR3 loop reads CAVQSAREQFF. The CDR3 nucleotides read TGTGCCGTCCAAAGTGCCCGAGAGCAGTTCTTC.

The chain employs TRBV13 and TRBJ2-2, with no clear D. CDR3 length: 15 residues. The germline gives CDR1 PRHDT, CDR2 FYEKMQ (reference sequence). V was cut by 1 base and J by 3 bases, with 9 bases left in between. CDR3 bases: TGTGCCAGCAGCTTAGACCCACGGTACACCGGGGAGCTGTTTTTT. Translating gives CASSLDPRYTGELFF.

The chain couples TRBV27 to TRBJ2-3; the D is unclear. Germline CDR1 reads MNHEY; CDR2 reads SMNVEV (reference sequence). V gave up 5 bases and J gave up 4 bases, with 22 bases separating them. CDR3 length equals 17 residues. CDR3 region: CASSIHIGFSVPDTQYF. The CDR3 DNA sequence: TGTGCCAGCAGTATACACATTGGGTTTTCCGTTCCAGATACGCAGTATTTT.

The genes are TRBV5-4 and TRBJ2-7; 7 bases line up with TRBD2. Germline loops: CDR1 SGHNT, CDR2 YYREEE (reference sequence). Trimming cost V 2 bases and J 7 bases; bases outside gene matches: 9. The CDR3 is made up of 14 amino acids. The CDR3 nucleotides read TGTGCCAGCAGCTTAGGCGGGAGAGATGGGGAGCAGTACTTC. This encodes CASSLGGRDGEQYF.

V usage is TRBV2 and J usage is TRBJ1-4; D uncertain. The CDR3 sequence is 12 residues long. Trimming took 3 bases from V and 12 from J, leaving 11 bases between them. Germline-derived CDR1 and CDR2 are SNHLY and FYNNEI. The CDR3 sequence: CASSEAGLQLFF. CDR3 sequence (DNA): TGTGCCAGCAGTGAGGCCGGACTTCAACTGTTTTTT.

The V call is TRBV7-2, the J call TRBJ2-7, with 8 positions matching TRBD2. The CDR3 has 15 amino acids. The germline V gene has CDR1 SGHTA and CDR2 FQGNSA. V lost 2 bases to trimming and J lost 3 bases; unmatched junction nucleotides: 6. CDR3 region: CASSLQAGVGYEQYF. The CDR3 DNA is TGTGCCAGCAGCTTACAAGCGGGAGTAGGCTACGAGCAGTACTTC.

V and J are TRBV11-2 and TRBJ2-1, with 16 bases aligning to TRBD2. The CDR3 totals 17 residues. Germline trimming cut 4 bases from V and 2 bases from J; bases unmatched to any gene: 2. Germline-derived CDR1 and CDR2 are SGHAT and FQNNGV. CDR3 sequence: CASSWGLAGGPYNEQFF. The CDR3 region has the DNA TGTGCCAGCAGCTGGGGACTAGCGGGGGGGCCCTACAATGAGCAGTTCTTC.

The CDR3 region is CASSLGRQDGYGYTF. The CDR3 coding sequence is TGTGCCAGCAGCTTAGGCAGACAGGACGGCTATGGCTACACCTTC. This chain links TRBV13 with TRBJ1-2; D possibly corresponds to TRBD1 (6 bases). V shed 0 bases and J shed 4 bases, with 12 bases lying between them. Germline V lookup: CDR1 PRHDT, CDR2 FYEKMQ (reference sequence). The CDR3 has 15 amino acids.

Concerning this clone itself: The sample carries other DNA sequences with the same CDR3. The V call is TRBV28, the J call TRBJ2-7, with a weak D call TRBD1 (5 bases). This CDR3 has 12 amino acids. Trimming cost V 2 bases and J 4 bases, with 6 bases left between them. CDR1 is MDHEN and CDR2 is SYDVKM in the germline V gene. The CDR3, as DNA: TGTGCCAGCAGTTTAGGGGCTTACGAGCAGTACTTC. It is translated as CASSLGAYEQYF.

DNA for the CDR3: TGTGCCAGCAGCTTGGGACTAGCGGGAGTCGAGGCGTACGAGCAGTACTTC. Translation gives CASSLGLAGVEAYEQYF. The chain couples TRBV7-8 to TRBJ2-7; 14 bases are a match to TRBD2. CDR3 length: 17 residues. Germline trimming cut 3 bases from V and 4 bases from J; bases unmatched to any gene: 8. CDR1 SGHVS and CDR2 FQNEAQ come from the germline V gene.

The chain links TRBV7-6 to TRBJ2-1, with D uncertain. This CDR3 contains 14 residues. Germline assignment: CDR1 SGHVS and CDR2 FNYEAQ. The germline V and J ends were trimmed by 1 base and 9 bases, with 13 bases remaining between them. For the CDR3, the DNA is TGTGCCAGCAGCTTAGTTAGTGGTTTTGCTGAGCAGTTCTTC. Translating it yields CASSLVSGFAEQFF.

The rearrangement joins TRBV27 to TRBJ2-1, with TRBD2 identical over 9 bases. The germline CDR1 and CDR2 sequences are MNHEY and SMNVEV (reference sequence). The CDR3 loop spans 14 amino acids. V was pared by 7 bases and J by 9 bases, with 10 bases of the junction left unmatched. The CDR3 DNA reads TGTGCCAGCAAGTCTAGCGGGACTTCGACTGAGCAGTTCTTC. It translates to CASKSSGTSTEQFF.

The chain joins TRBV14 to TRBJ1-3; TRBD1 might be the D (6 bases). CDR3 size: 16 residues. The ends were cut back, 4 bases at V and 0 bases at J, with 13 bases in the middle. Per germline, CDR1 SGHDN and CDR2 FVKESK. As DNA, the CDR3 is TGTGCCAGCAGCCGTCCAGGGGTCCTCTCTGGAAACACCATATATTTT. Its translation: CASSRPGVLSGNTIYF.